This is a list of T cell receptor beta chains from one sample in a study of shared clonotypes between healthy human individuals. Here immunoSEQ multiplex PCR was the method, and the copy in TCRdb shows in-frame clones only, minus some. The table lists 650,000 to 750,000 clones, approximately 79% of them singletons. The sample consisted of memory CD4+ T cells sorted from blood. The receptors stem from a woman aged 25-40 years in good health. Both conserved end residues are part of each CDR3. D genes are given only for firm matches. Expanded clones are given a class, and other clones once, few, many or no size at all.

TRBV5-1	NA	TRBJ1-1	TRBD1	CASSPDRGYRTEAFF
TRBV28	NA	TRBJ1-4	NA	CASSSGSATNEKLFF
TRBV6-5	NA	TRBJ2-5	NA	CASSTRGAAGETQYF
TRBV27	NA	TRBJ2-3	NA	CASSGDSFLTDTQYF
TRBV5-4	NA	TRBJ2-7	TRBD1	CASSKQGFEQYF
TRBV28	NA	TRBJ1-2	NA	CASSSTVSGYTF
TRBV4-2	many	TRBJ1-2	NA	CASSQARAGGPNYGYTF
TRBV28	NA	TRBJ1-1	NA	CASSSHHTEAFF
TRBV30	few	TRBJ1-5	NA	CAWTPCSQHF
TRBV28	NA	TRBJ1-1	NA	CASSLQDSEAFF
TRBV5-5	NA	TRBJ2-6	NA	CASSYSPGANVLTF
TRBV9	NA	TRBJ2-5	NA	CASSVAPHPEETQYF
TRBV5-1	many	TRBJ2-7	NA	CASSLGDGTYEQYF
TRBV10-2	NA	TRBJ2-1	TRBD2	CASSAVAGGDEQFF
TRBV10-2	NA	TRBJ2-6	NA	CASSESSGANVLTF
TRBV6-5	once	TRBJ2-5	NA	CASSYSDYIETQYF
TRBV14	NA	TRBJ2-5	NA	CASSQALGRGQETQYF
TRBV15	NA	TRBJ1-3	TRBD1	CATSSRGGAGNTIYF
TRBV6-1	few	TRBJ2-7	NA	CASNAGAFYEQYF
TRBV12-2	NA	TRBJ2-2	NA	CASRFKVGENTGELFF
TRBV7-9	NA	TRBJ2-2	NA	CASSLVPGARWTGELFF
TRBV18	NA	TRBJ2-7	NA	CASSPRASYEQYF
TRBV19	NA	TRBJ1-4	NA	CASRPRQTSGTNEKLFF
TRBV27	NA	TRBJ1-3	TRBD1	CASGRQGADTIYF
TRBV14	once	TRBJ2-2	NA	CASSQAGKIGELFF
TRBV4-1	NA	TRBJ2-1	NA	CASSQGPFSTGYNEQFF
TRBV18	once	TRBJ2-1	NA	CASSPPYASGEQFF
TRBV2	NA	TRBJ1-5	NA	CASRRSDHGQPQHF
TRBV5-1	NA	TRBJ2-1	NA	CASSRPTGGLHNEQFF
TRBV15	NA	TRBJ2-6	TRBD1	CATSGGTGSVSGANVLTF
TRBV10-3	NA	TRBJ1-5	TRBD1	CAISELQGIQPQHF
TRBV14	few	TRBJ1-1	NA	CASSQFREAEAFF
TRBV19	NA	TRBJ1-5	NA	CASSRVDPSARNQPQHF
TRBV10-3	NA	TRBJ2-3	TRBD2	CATSPGTSGFDTQYF
TRBV19	NA	TRBJ1-1	TRBD1	CASSRTGNTEAFF
TRBV10-2	NA	TRBJ2-7	TRBD1	CASSESAGTGAYEQYF
TRBV4-1	NA	TRBJ2-5	NA	CASSQGASGWTQYF
TRBV7-9	NA	TRBJ2-5	NA	CASSPYRGGRETQYF
TRBV30	once	TRBJ2-3	NA	CAWKRGASTDTQYF